This TCR beta chain was captured by sequencing in a study of cytomegalovirus exposure and HLA in healthy donors (TCRdb year 2017). In the study overall: According to a later analysis, the roughly 120 validation repertoires were produced on the same platform as the 666 repertoires of the first cohort. The study aimed to test whether signatures of past pathogen exposure could be identified by cataloging public T cell receptors. In addition to the first cohort of around 670 subjects, a separate validation cohort of about 120 different subjects was used. To predict cytomegalovirus infection status, the study combined high-throughput TCR immunosequencing, statistical association of individual TCRs with disease status, and machine learning.

About this clone itself: Its target antigen remains unknown. No clone much larger than this one lies a single base away; base qualities are absent.

Taken from cysteine to phenylalanine, the CDR3 has 14 residues. The CDR3 DNA has 42 bases and is translated from base 1. Between the V and J ends, shortened by 7 bases and 5 bases respectively, the junction contains 16 bases. From a lookup of the germline V gene (reference sequence), CDR1 and CDR2 are MNHEY and SMNVEV. Broad study findings and their caveats: Subsequent analysis determined that TCRs grouped into clusters in the first cohort also showed a tendency toward co-occurrence across the approximately 120 validation repertoires, and about 94% of cluster scores exceeded 0. A later analysis had no HLA typing for the validation cohort, so co-occurrence there was scored across all 120 or so repertoires. Most TCR sequences were seen in very few donors, while some public TCRs were found in many individuals. In both the original and validation cohorts, the classifier was reported to diagnose cytomegalovirus status with high specificity and sensitivity. A few of the identified cytomegalovirus-associated TCR beta chains were confirmed in vitro to be specific for cytomegalovirus antigens. The authors suggested that the approach could potentially be generalized to other disease states and immunological phenotypes. In the study, around 150 TCR beta chains were listed as associated with cytomegalovirus.

To prepare the library, the immunoSEQ multiplex PCR assay was applied. Turning to the authors' computational methods: To diagnose cytomegalovirus status from the catalog of TCR beta chain sequences, a statistical classification framework was built. TCRdb holds this immuneACCESS table with in-frame rearrangements only. Some clones are missing; in checked studies, unresolved V genes explain under half, and the rest has no known cause. V, J and clone size reflect that table, while D and trimming were determined from the DNA. This sample comprises under 200,000 clones, roughly 90% of them detected only once. The ten most abundant clones make up around 2.1% of the sample. Donors formed part of the validation cohort, which comprised about 130 subjects and was distinct from the first cohort of over 500 subjects.

The sequenced material came from PBMCs. The rearrangement combines TRBV27 with TRBJ2-3, with TRBD2 tentatively as D gene (5 bases match). This TCR came from a woman aged 18-29 years in good health and CMV-seronegative. CDR3 sequence: CASNKGGRGDTQYF. The DNA is as follows: TGTGCCAGCAACAAAGGAGGTCGGGGAGATACGCAGTATTTT.